One and the same sample provided the 20 T cell receptor beta chains below, sequenced in a study of human thymus T cells. Some clones are missing from TCRdb's copy, which holds only in-frame ones; the method was immunoSEQ multiplex PCR. Of roughly 130,000 clones listed, about 93% are singletons. Resections were taken during corrective heart surgery, and the thymus tissue came from these. Sequencing was done on a sample of thymus tissue. Every receptor here comes from a boy under three years old with a congenital heart defect but otherwise immunologically healthy.

This rearrangement joins TRBV28 to TRBJ2-2; TRBD2 matches 13 bases. With 4 bases clipped from V and 6 bases from J, the junction kept 2 bases outside the gene matches. The CDR3 is 15 residues long. Germline loops: CDR1 MDHEN, CDR2 SYDVKM. CDR3: CASSWTSGGSGELFF. DNA of the CDR3: TGTGCCAGCAGTTGGACTAGCGGGGGCTCCGGGGAGCTGTTTTTT. Using reference TRBV28 and TRBJ2-2 for the parts outside the CDR3, the full variable domain is DVKVTQSSRYLVKRTGEKVFLECVQDMDHENMFWYRQDPGLGLRLIYFSYDVKMKEKGDIPEGYSVSREKKERFSLILESASTNQTSMYLCASSWTSGGSGELFFGEGSRLTVL.

In the case of this clone: This specimen includes other DNA sequences encoding the same CDR3. This chain links TRBV5-6 with TRBJ2-5, with 9 nucleotides matching TRBD2. Trimming took 4 bases from V and 4 from J; bases not matched to a gene: 14. The germline V gene has CDR1 SGHDT and CDR2 YYEEEE. CDR3 length equals 17 residues. The CDR3 loop reads CASSPRLAGGARETQYF. The CDR3 nucleotides read TGTGCCAGCAGCCCCCGACTTGCGGGGGGGGCAAGAGAGACCCAGTACTTC.

J is TRBJ1-1 and V is TRBV14; a weak D match, TRBD1 (6 bases). Trimming removed 3 bases at V and 7 bases at J, with 18 bases between. Germline CDR1 and CDR2: SGHDN and FVKESK. This CDR3 is 15 amino acids long. CDR3 sequence reads: CASSQLGQRGSEAFF. Here the CDR3 DNA reads TGTGCCAGCAGCCAGCTCGGACAGAGGGGGAGTGAAGCTTTCTTT.

This clone appeared once. The gene calls are TRBV30 and TRBJ2-7; the match to TRBD1 covers 11 bases. This CDR3 is 13 amino acids long. The V segment lost 8 bases and the J segment 6 bases; nucleotides outside the gene matches: 9. CDR1 is GTSNPN and CDR2 is SVGIG in the germline V gene (reference sequence). This CDR3 reads CATSPGQGGEQYF. The CDR3 nucleotides read TGTGCCACATCTCCGGGACAGGGGGGCGAGCAGTACTTC.

J is TRBJ2-7 and V is TRBV7-2; D gene unclear. V lost 1 base and J 2 bases, leaving 15 bases between the germline ends. Per the germline V gene, CDR1 is SGHTA and CDR2 is FQGNSA. The CDR3 is 16 residues long. CDR3 sequence reads: CASSLVVLLTPYEQYF. As DNA, the CDR3 is TGTGCCAGCAGCTTAGTGGTCCTCCTCACGCCCTACGAGCAGTACTTC.

The chain recombines TRBV5-6 with TRBJ1-5, with D possibly TRBD1 on 5 matching bases. The CDR3 length is 13 residues. V was pared by 3 bases and J by 5 bases, with 9 bases between. CDR1 and CDR2 from the germline V gene are SGHDT and YYEEEE. CDR3 bases: TGTGCCAGCAGCTGGCAGGGATATCAGCCCCAGCATTTT. It codes for CASSWQGYQPQHF.

The rearrangement links TRBV28 to TRBJ1-3, with 7 bases aligning to TRBD1. Germline V gene data show CDR1 as MDHEN and CDR2 as SYDVKM. The CDR3 spans 14 residues. The J segment lost 4 bases and the V segment lost 10 bases, leaving 10 bases of the junction unmatched. CDR3 sequence (DNA): TGTGCCACACAGGGGTTTAATGTAGGAAACACCATATATTTT. Protein sequence: CATQGFNVGNTIYF.

The chain joins TRBV19 to TRBJ2-2; no reliable D call. V lost 3 bases, J lost 6 bases, and 11 bases lay in between. CDR1 LNHDA and CDR2 SQIVND come from the germline V gene (reference sequence). The CDR3 is 14 amino acids. CDR3 bases: TGTGCCAGTAGTATGACGGACCCCGCCGGGGAGCTGTTTTTT. It codes for CASSMTDPAGELFF.

The rearrangement joins TRBV6-6 to TRBJ2-7; D unresolved. Per the germline V gene, CDR1 is MNHNY and CDR2 is SVGAGI (reference sequence). The CDR3 consists of 14 residues. Trimming took 0 bases from V and 4 from J, leaving 10 bases between them. The CDR3 here is CASSYSPDLYEQYF. The DNA for the CDR3 is TGTGCCAGCAGTTACTCGCCCGACTTATACGAGCAGTACTTC.

The V gene is TRBV15, the J gene TRBJ2-7; 10 bases are shared with TRBD1. Per germline, CDR1 LNHNV and CDR2 YYDKDF (reference sequence). The V gene end was trimmed by 0 bases and the J gene end by 7 bases; junction bases not matched to a gene: 15. CDR3 length: 18 amino acids. Here the CDR3 reads CATSRDIGGDRGHQEQYF. DNA for the CDR3: TGTGCCACCAGCAGAGATATTGGGGGCGACAGGGGGCACCAGGAGCAGTACTTC.

CDR3 nucleotide sequence: TGTGCCAGCAGCTCGGTGAGGGGCCACCCCTCTGGGGCCAACGTCCTGACTTTC. Its translation: CASSSVRGHPSGANVLTF. V usage is TRBV5-6 and J usage is TRBJ2-6; D may match TRBD1 or TRBD2 (5 bases each). This CDR3 spans 18 amino acids. Germline V gene data show CDR1 as SGHDT and CDR2 as YYEEEE. Trimming took 3 bases from V and 0 from J, leaving 16 bases between them.

The chain links TRBV28 to TRBJ2-7, with 8 bases matching TRBD1. The ends lost 7 bases at V and 3 bases at J; junction bases unmatched: 5. This CDR3 region has 13 residues. Germline V CDR1 and CDR2: MDHEN, SYDVKM. The CDR3 DNA follows: TGTGCCAGCAAAAGGACAGGGAGCTACGAGCAGTACTTC. Its protein is CASKRTGSYEQYF.

V is TRBV7-5 and J is TRBJ2-7. TRBV7-5 is reported as a pseudogene. This CDR3 contains 11 residues. The CDR3 sequence: CARSLGGAPYF. CDR3 DNA sequence: TGTGCCAGAAGCTTAGGAGGGGCCCCGTACTTC.

This chain connects TRBV7-9 to TRBJ1-1; D gene uncertain. Trimming took off 5 bases at V and 2 bases at J, with 9 bases between the two ends. CDR1 and CDR2 (germline): SEHNR, FQNEAQ (reference sequence). This CDR3 contains 13 residues. The CDR3 region is CASSPEDNTEAFF. In DNA form, the CDR3 reads TGTGCCAGCAGCCCTGAGGACAACACTGAAGCTTTCTTT.

The chain carries TRBV30 and TRBJ1-5; TRBD1 aligns across 9 bases. This CDR3 spans 19 amino acids. V lost 3 bases, J lost 0 bases, and 15 bases stayed unmatched. Germline-derived CDR1 and CDR2 are GTSNPN and SVGIG (reference sequence). In DNA form, the CDR3 reads TGTGCCTGGAGCCCTTCCGGGACAGGGAAGAGCTGTAGCAATCAGCCCCAGCATTTT. The encoded protein is CAWSPSGTGKSCSNQPQHF.

This chain's CDR3 is CASSQTSGGGNEQFF. The CDR3 nucleotides are TGTGCCAGCAGCCAAACGAGCGGGGGGGGGAATGAGCAGTTCTTC. The chain joins TRBV27 to TRBJ2-1, with TRBD2 matching over 10 bases. The V and J ends lost 6 bases and 7 bases, in that order; junction bases with no gene match: 9. The CDR3 sequence is 15 residues long. The germline CDR1 and CDR2 sequences are MNHEY and SMNVEV (reference sequence).

The chain is built from TRBV19 and TRBJ2-7; D is unclear. The germline V gene has CDR1 LNHDA and CDR2 SQIVND (reference sequence). The CDR3 contains 16 residues. Between the trimmed V and J ends, which lost 3 bases and 1 base, there was a span of 16 bases. The CDR3 loop reads CASSIEALVGSYEQYF. The CDR3 DNA reads TGTGCCAGTAGTATCGAAGCCCTCGTTGGATCCTACGAGCAGTACTTC.

The table lists this clone with a count of one. For the CDR3, the DNA is TGTGCCAGCAGTTACGGGCGGGGCGGCTACGAGCAGTACTTC. This gives the protein CASSYGRGGYEQYF. V gene TRBV6-5 combines with J gene TRBJ2-7, with D perhaps matching TRBD2 (6 bases). CDR1 and CDR2 (germline): MNHEY, SVGAGI. CDR3 size: 14 residues. V lost 2 bases and J 3 bases, leaving 11 bases between the germline ends.

The sample holds a few counts of this clone. The chain links TRBV15 to TRBJ2-3; D tentatively fits TRBD1 or TRBD2 (5 bases each). The V end was cut by 1 base, the J end by 2 bases, with 10 bases between. The CDR3 is made up of 15 amino acids. Germline V CDR1 and CDR2: LNHNV, YYDKDF (reference sequence). Here the CDR3 DNA reads TGTGCCACCAGCAGAGCTCGGGGACCCACAGATACGCAGTATTTT. The encoded protein is CATSRARGPTDTQYF.

The chain joins TRBV4-2 to TRBJ2-7; D perhaps matches TRBD2 (7 bases). There are 16 residues in the CDR3. From germline, CDR1 is LGHNA and CDR2 YNFKEQ. The V end was cut by 6 bases, the J end by 3 bases, with 21 bases between. The CDR3 spells CASRIRGGRGDYEQYF. CDR3 bases: TGTGCCAGCAGAATAAGGGGGGGGAGGGGCGACTACGAGCAGTACTTC.